This T cell receptor beta chain was observed in a study of blood T cell repertoires in COVID-19. Study-wide background: The analysed material was cDNA or gDNA that came from T cells, B-cell-depleted T cells, or PBMCs.

Original processing notes: Nucleated cell number was recorded as an estimate derived from reference gene primer amplification. Profiled with immunoSEQ multiplex PCR; TCRdb holds only in-frame clones, not every one. V and J calls and clone size are copied from that table; D and trimming were computed from the DNA. The sample has roughly 200,000 clones; around 86% are singletons. The CDR3 length is 15 residues. V was clipped by 6 bases and J by 0 bases; unmatched bases: 6. Germline V CDR1 and CDR2: SQVTM, ANQGSEA. The sequencing input was PBMCs or T cells enriched from blood (not recorded which). This rearrangement joins TRBV29-1 to TRBJ1-2; 11 bases are shared with TRBD1. This clonotype was obtained from a woman in her thirties who had recovered from COVID-19. This CDR3 reads CSVLGQGAANYGYTF. The CDR3, as DNA: TGCAGCGTCCTCGGACAGGGGGCAGCTAACTATGGCTACACCTTC.